The 8 T cell receptor beta chains in this list originate from one sample, sequenced in a study of shared clonotypes between healthy human individuals. Generated by immunoSEQ multiplex PCR, the TCRdb table keeps only in-frame clones and is missing some. Here the sample spans 2 million to 2.5 million clones, approximately 90% being singletons. What was sequenced was naive CD4+ T cells from PBMCs. The subset denotes: CD45RA+ positively selected. These receptor sequences come from a man between 18 and 29 years old in good health. Some clones in this sample may be carry-over from other donors' samples.

The rearrangement uses TRBV28 and TRBJ2-7; 7 nucleotides align to TRBD1. The ends lost 6 bases at V and 2 bases at J; junction bases unmatched: 4. CDR1 and CDR2 from the germline V gene are MDHEN and SYDVKM. CDR3 length: 13 amino acids. The CDR3 DNA is TGTGCCAGCAGAACGGGACAGCCCTACGAGCAGTACTTC. Its translation is CASRTGQPYEQYF.

V gene TRBV5-1 combines with J gene TRBJ2-1; D possibly corresponds to TRBD1 (6 bases). The CDR3 has 16 residues. The V end lost 6 bases, the J end lost 0 bases, and 16 bases lay between the germline ends. CDR1 is SGHRS and CDR2 is YFSETQ in the germline V gene. The CDR3 reads CASTLSGTPSYNEQFF. CDR3 coding DNA: TGCGCCAGCACCCTCTCCGGGACACCCTCCTACAATGAGCAGTTCTTC.

V and J are TRBV7-3 and TRBJ2-1; D unresolved. Per germline, CDR1 SGHTA and CDR2 FQGTGA. The germline V and J ends were trimmed by 7 bases and 7 bases, with 11 bases remaining between them. The CDR3 totals 12 residues. In nucleotides, the CDR3 is TGTGCCAGCACTGTTCTCCAAAATGAGCAGTTCTTC. Translated: CASTVLQNEQFF.

This clone was seen only once. This chain uses TRBV18 with TRBJ1-2; D possibly corresponds to TRBD1 (5 bases). With 2 bases removed from V and 0 bases from J, the gap between germline ends came to 13 bases. CDR3 size: 16 residues. The germline gives CDR1 KGHSH, CDR2 LQKENI. The CDR3 region has the DNA TGTGCCAGCTCACCATCGGGGACGGTAACTAACTATGGCTACACCTTC. Protein product: CASSPSGTVTNYGYTF.

CDR3 nucleotides: TGTGCCAGTAGTTTCCGGACATCGTGGGACGAGCAGTACTTC. This translates into CASSFRTSWDEQYF. This chain uses TRBV19 with TRBJ2-7; a possible D gene is TRBD1 (5 bases). The CDR3 runs to 14 residues. Germline V gives CDR1 LNHDA, CDR2 SQIVND (reference sequence). V was cut by 5 bases and J by 5 bases, with 16 bases left in between.

This chain links TRBV7-8 with TRBJ2-1; 10 bases fit TRBD2. From germline, CDR1 is SGHVS and CDR2 FQNEAQ. This CDR3 contains 16 residues. The ends lost 1 base at V and 12 bases at J; junction bases unmatched: 12. The CDR3 nucleotides read TGTGCCAGCAGCTTAGTACCGGGACTAGCGTTAGTGAGGCAGTTCTTC. Translation gives CASSLVPGLALVRQFF.

This chain connects TRBV11-1 to TRBJ2-3; D is undetermined. This CDR3 region has 14 residues. Germline-derived CDR1 and CDR2 are SGHAT and FQDESV (reference sequence). Trimming left V 3 bases short and J 8 bases short, with 15 bases between. This CDR3 is CASSFPLTGGTQYF. The CDR3 nucleotides are TGTGCCAGCAGCTTCCCATTGACGGGCGGTACGCAGTATTTT.

The genes are TRBV28 and TRBJ1-2, with TRBD1 matching 8 bases. Per the germline V gene, CDR1 is MDHEN and CDR2 is SYDVKM. This CDR3 region has 12 residues. V gave up 8 bases and J gave up 8 bases; unmatched junction bases: 7. CDR3 protein: CASGGQGDGYTF. The CDR3 DNA reads TGTGCCAGCGGAGGACAGGGAGACGGCTACACCTTC.